One and the same sample provided the 22 T cell receptor beta chains below, sequenced in a study of control samples from healthy donors and cancer patients. The repertoire was sequenced with immunoSEQ multiplex PCR; TCRdb's copy has only in-frame clones and lacks some. The sample carries 130,000 or so clones, about 89% recorded once. The source material was blood. These receptors originate from a man aged 18 to 30 in good health.

The chain employs TRBV9 and TRBJ2-1; 8 bases agree with TRBD2. The junction had 5 bases not matched to a gene; V was cut back by 0 bases and J by 6 bases. The V gene's germline CDR1 is SGDLS and CDR2 YYNGEE. This CDR3 contains 15 residues. The CDR3 coding sequence is TGTGCCAGCAGCGTAGTTTCTAGCGGGTCCAATGAGCAGTTCTTC. As protein: CASSVVSSGSNEQFF.

V gene TRBV12-3 or TRBV12-4 combines with J gene TRBJ1-1; no reliable D call. The CDR3 runs 13 residues. V was trimmed by 2 bases and J by 8 bases, leaving 12 bases between them. CDR3 region: CASSLHPSREAFF. For the CDR3, the DNA is TGTGCCAGCAGTTTACATCCCTCGCGAGAAGCTTTCTTT.

This clone has just one count. The chain's CDR3 is CSVQVAGEDTQYF. The CDR3 DNA sequence: TGCAGCGTTCAAGTAGCGGGAGAAGATACGCAGTATTTT. The chain employs TRBV29-1 and TRBJ2-3, with 9 bases lining up with TRBD2. The germline V gene encodes CDR1 SQVTM and CDR2 ANQGSEA. CDR3 length equals 13 residues. The V gene end was trimmed by 5 bases and the J gene end by 5 bases; junction bases not matched to a gene: 5.

The chain has TRBV5-6 and TRBJ2-1, with 7 bases aligning to TRBD1. Germline V CDR1 and CDR2: SGHDT, YYEEEE. J gave up 5 bases and V 2 bases, and 4 bases lay outside the gene matches. CDR3 length equals 14 residues. In nucleotides, the CDR3 is TGTGCCAGCAGCTTTCTACAGGGGAACAATGAGCAGTTCTTC. Residues: CASSFLQGNNEQFF.

The gene calls are TRBV19 and TRBJ2-7; 9 nucleotides line up with TRBD1. The CDR3 consists of 14 residues. V was pared by 8 bases and J by 1 base, with 6 bases of the junction left unmatched. The germline gives CDR1 LNHDA, CDR2 SQIVND (reference sequence). Here the CDR3 reads CASSRDRVSYEQYF. The CDR3 DNA reads as TGTGCCAGTTCCCGGGACAGGGTATCCTACGAGCAGTACTTC.

The V gene is TRBV7-2, the J gene TRBJ1-3, with D unclear. The CDR3 has 14 residues. Looked up from germline, CDR1 is SGHTA and CDR2 is FQGNSA. The V end lost 2 bases, the J end lost 2 bases, and 7 bases lay between the germline ends. The CDR3 protein is CASSLTGTGNTIYF. For the CDR3, the DNA is TGTGCCAGCAGCTTAACCGGGACTGGAAACACCATATATTTT.

The chain uses TRBV9 and TRBJ2-7, with D perhaps given as TRBD1 or TRBD2 (5 bases each). Germline V gene lookup returns CDR1 SGDLS and CDR2 YYNGEE. Trimming left V 0 bases short and J 0 bases short, with 7 bases between. The CDR3 runs to 14 residues. Here the CDR3 reads CASSVEGSSYEQYF. The CDR3 coding sequence is TGTGCCAGCAGCGTAGAGGGGAGCTCCTACGAGCAGTACTTC.

This chain joins TRBV11-1 and TRBJ1-4, with TRBD1 as a possible D gene (6 bases). The germline V and J ends were trimmed by 5 bases and 7 bases, with 14 bases remaining between them. The germline V gene has CDR1 SGHAT and CDR2 FQDESV (reference sequence). The CDR3 runs to 14 residues. In DNA form, the CDR3 reads TGTGCCAGCAGCCCCGGGACAACGTCTGAAAAACTGTTTTTT. Translation: CASSPGTTSEKLFF.

The rearrangement links TRBV6-5 to TRBJ2-5, with D tentatively TRBD1 or TRBD2 (5 bases each). The CDR3 is 14 amino acids. Germline V gives CDR1 MNHEY, CDR2 SVGAGI. Deletions cut 6 bases from V and 3 bases from J, with 14 bases between. The CDR3 DNA reads TGTGCCAGCAGAAAAACTGGGACGGAAGAGACCCAGTACTTC. As protein: CASRKTGTEETQYF.

This chain uses TRBV6-5 with TRBJ2-3; TRBD1 matches at 7 bases. CDR1 and CDR2 from the germline V gene are MNHEY and SVGAGI. This CDR3 contains 15 residues. V was pared by 8 bases and J by 0 bases, with 8 bases of the junction left unmatched. DNA of the CDR3: TGTGCCAGCCGACGCACGGGACAGAGCACAGATACGCAGTATTTT. It translates to CASRRTGQSTDTQYF.

The chain employs TRBV9 and TRBJ2-7; D is perhaps TRBD2 (6 bases). CDR1 is SGDLS and CDR2 is YYNGEE in the germline V gene. CDR3 size: 17 residues. Trimming removed 0 bases at V and 0 bases at J, with 16 bases between. The CDR3 spells CASSVGLDLAASYEQYF. Written as DNA, the CDR3 is TGTGCCAGCAGCGTAGGACTAGACCTTGCGGCCTCCTACGAGCAGTACTTC.

This clone was counted once. This chain uses TRBV2 with TRBJ1-1; D not resolved. V was shortened by 5 bases and J by 1 base, with 11 bases between the two germline ends. The CDR3 is 14 residues long. Germline values: CDR1 SNHLY, CDR2 FYNNEI. As DNA, the CDR3 is TGTGCCAGCAGTACTGGGCCGCAGAACACTGAAGCTTTCTTT. This encodes CASSTGPQNTEAFF.

In nucleotides, the CDR3 is TGTGCCAGCAGCTTCGGTTACAATGAGCAGTTCTTC. This gives the protein CASSFGYNEQFF. The genes are TRBV7-3 and TRBJ2-1; no clear D gene. Germline V gene lookup returns CDR1 SGHTA and CDR2 FQGTGA. This CDR3 spans 12 amino acids. The ends were cut back, 3 bases at V and 4 bases at J, with 4 bases in the middle.

The chain links TRBV4-2 to TRBJ2-5, with TRBD2 matching over 8 bases. This CDR3 has 16 amino acids. Germline assignment: CDR1 LGHNA and CDR2 YNFKEQ. V lost 1 base, J lost 0 bases, and 4 bases stayed unmatched. This CDR3 is CASSQAGGADQETQYF. The CDR3 region has the DNA TGTGCCAGCAGCCAAGCCGGGGGGGCCGACCAAGAGACCCAGTACTTC.

The chain links TRBV5-5 to TRBJ1-2; D is perhaps TRBD1 (5 bases). The germline gives CDR1 SGHKS, CDR2 YYEKEE (reference sequence). Trimming pared 1 base from V and 8 bases from J, leaving 24 bases between. The CDR3 spans 17 residues. The CDR3 loop is CASSLPLLWGRGEGYTF. The CDR3 bases are TGTGCCAGCAGCTTGCCCCTCCTTTGGGGCCGGGGAGAGGGCTACACCTTC.

The genes are TRBV5-1 and TRBJ2-3, with no clear D. The CDR3 length is 15 residues. Germline V gives CDR1 SGHRS, CDR2 YFSETQ. The V and J ends lost 0 bases and 2 bases respectively, with 10 bases between them. The CDR3 DNA sequence: TGCGCCAGCAGCTTGGTGTCTCTCAACACAGATACGCAGTATTTT. It codes for CASSLVSLNTDTQYF.

The V call is TRBV6-8, the J call TRBJ1-4; 7 bases map to TRBD1. The germline V gene encodes CDR1 MNHGY and CDR2 SAAAGT. The CDR3 is made up of 19 amino acids. Losses at the gene ends were 3 bases for V and 0 bases for J; bases not matched to a gene: 13. CDR3 loop: CASSYPTRTGAATNEKLFF. CDR3 nucleotide sequence: TGTGCCAGCAGTTATCCAACAAGGACAGGCGCCGCAACTAATGAAAAACTGTTTTTT.

This clone showed up just once. J is TRBJ2-5 and V is TRBV5-4; the D gene is possibly TRBD2 (6 bases). Germline loops: CDR1 SGHNT, CDR2 YYREEE (reference sequence). The CDR3 covers 16 residues. The V gene lost 3 bases and the J gene lost 1 base, with 16 bases spanning the gap. The CDR3 DNA sequence: TGTGCCAGCAGCTCCCCTGCTTGGGGGGTCCAAGAGACCCAGTACTTC. Protein: CASSSPAWGVQETQYF.

The CDR3 DNA reads TGCGCCAGCAGCTTGGGGCCCAGTGGTTCTGGAAACACCATATATTTT. This codes for CASSLGPSGSGNTIYF. V gene TRBV5-1 combines with J gene TRBJ1-3, with unresolved D. The V gene's germline CDR1 is SGHRS and CDR2 YFSETQ. CDR3 length: 16 amino acids. V lost 0 bases and J 1 base, leaving 11 bases between the germline ends.

V usage is TRBV4-3 and J usage is TRBJ1-6; 7 bases agree with TRBD1. The CDR3 contains 18 residues. V lost 1 base to trimming and J lost 6 bases; unmatched junction nucleotides: 12. Per germline, CDR1 LGHNA and CDR2 YSLEER. The CDR3 here is CASSQVRVTGTVNSPLHF. The CDR3 DNA follows: TGCGCCAGCAGCCAAGTAAGGGTGACCGGGACAGTTAATTCACCCCTCCACTTT.

About this clone: At one end the junction does not follow the germline gene, possibly because of a read error. J is TRBJ2-3 and V is TRBV20-1; D may be TRBD2 (6 bases). Germline CDR1 is DFQATT and CDR2 is SNEGSKA (reference sequence). This CDR3 spans 10 amino acids. The CDR3 DNA follows: TGCAGTGCTTGGAGGGATAGGCAGTATTTT. This gives the protein CSAWRDRQYF.

The chain carries TRBV24-1 and TRBJ2-3; D possibly corresponds to TRBD1 (5 bases). CDR3 size: 14 residues. Trimming shortened V by 3 bases and J by 6 bases, and 12 bases separated the two germline ends. In germline, CDR1 is KGHDR, CDR2 SFDVKD. The CDR3 loop reads CATSDSTGLDTQYF. The CDR3 DNA follows: TGTGCCACCAGTGATAGTACAGGTCTCGATACGCAGTATTTT.